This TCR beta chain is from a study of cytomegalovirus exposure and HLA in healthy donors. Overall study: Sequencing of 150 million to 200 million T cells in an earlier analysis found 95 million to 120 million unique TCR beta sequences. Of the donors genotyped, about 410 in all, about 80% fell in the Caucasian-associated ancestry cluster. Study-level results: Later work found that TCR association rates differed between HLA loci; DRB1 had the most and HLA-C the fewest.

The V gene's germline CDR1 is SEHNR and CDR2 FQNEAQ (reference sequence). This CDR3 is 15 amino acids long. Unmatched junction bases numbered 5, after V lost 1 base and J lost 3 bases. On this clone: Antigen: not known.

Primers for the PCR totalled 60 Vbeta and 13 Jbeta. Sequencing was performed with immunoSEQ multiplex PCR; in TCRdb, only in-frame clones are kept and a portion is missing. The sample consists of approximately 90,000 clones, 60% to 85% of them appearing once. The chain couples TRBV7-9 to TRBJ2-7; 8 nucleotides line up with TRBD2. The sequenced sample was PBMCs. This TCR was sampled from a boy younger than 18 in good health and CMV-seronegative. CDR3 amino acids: CASSLGRAGDYEQYF. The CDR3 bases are TGTGCCAGCAGCTTAGGTCGAGCGGGGGACTACGAGCAGTACTTC.